The T cell receptor (beta chain) described here comes from a study of T-cell reconstitution after alpha-beta-depleted transplantation in children. Unique molecular identifiers were incorporated when the TCRbeta library was constructed. TCRdb re-analysed the PCR reads in MiXCR, keeping a single row per CDR3 protein. This table holds about 440,000 distinct CDR3 sequences, roughly 44% found once. V shed 3 bases and J 5 bases; nucleotides not matched to a gene: 8. The CDR3 consists of 15 residues. Germline V lookup: CDR1 SGHRS, CDR2 YFSETQ. Findings of the study overall: T-cell counts and diversity at one year following transplant were attributed mainly to newly produced T cells. Several hundred graft clones that had expanded were reportedly the source of alpha-beta T cells about two months after transplant. Certain patients had high TCRbeta diversity at day 60, and it came from recipient T cells and thymic progenitors that survived.

This clonotype was observed at least ten times. The antigen is not known. This clonotype originated in a girl aged 2-10 years with aplastic anemia, due to receive a stem cell transplant. The starting material was PBMCs, obtained before TCRalphabeta/CD19-depleted stem cell transplant. The chain joins TRBV5-1 to TRBJ2-3, with TRBD2 identical over 8 bases. In DNA form, the CDR3 reads TGCGCCAGCAGCTCAGACGGGAGGGCCATAGATACGCAGTATTTT. Encoded protein: CASSSDGRAIDTQYF. Variable domain in full (rest from reference TRBV5-1 and TRBJ2-3): KAGVTQTPRYLIKTRGQQVTLSCSPISGHRSVSWYQQTPGQGLQFLFEYFSETQRNKGNFPGRFSGRQFSNSRSEMNVSTLELGDSALYLCASSSDGRAIDTQYFGPGTRLTVL.